Shown below are 12 T cell receptor beta chains from a single sample sequenced in a study of blood T cells in healthy people across ages. Next came a second PCR, run for about 7 to 12 cycles, which used a sample-barcoded 5' primer along with a J-beta primer mix. TCRdb used MiXCR to reprocess the 5' RACE reads, holding one entry per CDR3 protein. This sample yields roughly 1.5 million distinct CDR3 sequences, of which approximately 43% are seen a single time; approximately 4.1% belongs to the top ten. Sequencing was done on a sample of blood. The receptor source for this set is a woman under 30 in good health.

The chain combines TRBV7-9 with TRBJ1-1, with D possibly matching TRBD1 (5 bases). Deletions cut 1 base from V and 0 bases from J, with 15 bases between. CDR3 size: 17 residues. CDR1 is SEHNR, CDR2 FQNEAQ, per germline (reference sequence). CDR3 in DNA: TGTGCCAGCAGCTTAGGGATCCGACGGGGGGTGAACACTGAAGCTTTCTTT. Translated, it gives CASSLGIRRGVNTEAFF.

The V and J genes are TRBV5-1 and TRBJ1-1; TRBD1 agrees at 9 bases. V lost 6 bases, J lost 2 bases, and 5 bases stayed unmatched. Germline assignment: CDR1 SGHRS and CDR2 YFSETQ. The CDR3 runs to 14 residues. CDR3 DNA sequence: TGCGCCAGCACTATACAGGGGGCAAACACTGAAGCTTTCTTT. This sequence encodes CASTIQGANTEAFF.

The V and J genes are TRBV24-1 and TRBJ2-3; 7 nucleotides agree with TRBD2. Per germline, CDR1 KGHDR and CDR2 SFDVKD. The CDR3 totals 17 residues. J was trimmed by 4 bases and V by 3 bases; bases with no gene match: 12. The CDR3 is CATSDGWGGVFADTQYF. CDR3 sequence (DNA): TGTGCCACCAGTGATGGGTGGGGGGGAGTATTCGCAGATACGCAGTATTTT.

This rearrangement joins TRBV20-1 to TRBJ2-3; D gene uncertain. Per the germline V gene, CDR1 is DFQATT and CDR2 is SNEGSKA (reference sequence). The CDR3 sequence is 13 residues long. Trimming took 7 bases from V and 4 from J, leaving 15 bases between them. The CDR3 protein is CSVPRSAADTQYF. CDR3 sequence (DNA): TGCAGTGTTCCTCGTTCAGCAGCAGATACGCAGTATTTT.

The V gene is TRBV20-1, the J gene TRBJ2-1; 10 bases fit TRBD2. The CDR3 sequence is 15 residues long. Germline V CDR1 and CDR2: DFQATT, SNEGSKA (reference sequence). The ends lost 0 bases at V and 8 bases at J; junction bases unmatched: 7. The CDR3 reads CSARDPAGGPYEQFF. In DNA form, the CDR3 reads TGCAGTGCTAGAGATCCAGCGGGGGGGCCCTATGAGCAGTTCTTC.

This chain connects TRBV29-1 to TRBJ2-5; 10 nucleotides agree with TRBD2. The V gene's germline CDR1 is SQVTM and CDR2 ANQGSEA. Losses at the gene ends were 7 bases for V and 2 bases for J; bases not matched to a gene: 4. CDR3 size: 13 residues. The CDR3 nucleotides read TGCAGCGCCGCTAGCGGGGGACAAGAGACCCAGTACTTC. It yields the protein CSAASGGQETQYF.

This chain connects TRBV7-2 to TRBJ2-7, with D perhaps matching TRBD1 (5 bases). Between the trimmed V and J ends, which lost 4 bases and 0 bases, there was a span of 10 bases. CDR1 and CDR2 (germline): SGHTA, FQGNSA. This CDR3 has 14 residues. CDR3 coding DNA: TGTGCCAGCAGCTCGAGACAGCCCTCCTACGAGCAGTACTTC. This gives the protein CASSSRQPSYEQYF.

The CDR3 loop is CASSPPGPLLETQYF. In DNA form, the CDR3 reads TGTGCCAGCAGTCCTCCGGGACCGTTATTAGAGACCCAGTACTTC. The rearrangement uses TRBV12-3 or TRBV12-4 and TRBJ2-7; the D call may be TRBD1 or TRBD2 (5 bases each). The closer fit of TRBJ2-5 to the DNA end suggests the J call may be wrong. The CDR3 contains 15 residues.

The chain joins TRBV12-3 or TRBV12-4 to TRBJ2-7; 11 nucleotides agree with TRBD2. The CDR3 totals 14 residues. V lost 5 bases and J lost 4; bases outside the gene matches: 4. The CDR3 loop reads CASSKGLADYEQYF. The CDR3 DNA follows: TGTGCCAGCAGTAAGGGACTAGCGGATTACGAGCAGTACTTC.

The V call is TRBV28, the J call TRBJ2-7; no firm D call. The V gene's germline CDR1 is MDHEN and CDR2 SYDVKM. Trimming removed 5 bases at V and 3 bases at J, with 17 bases between. CDR3 length: 15 residues. The chain's CDR3 is CASSAREALDYEQYF. In DNA form, the CDR3 reads TGTGCCAGCAGTGCTCGAGAGGCCCTCGACTACGAGCAGTACTTC.

This chain joins TRBV3-1 and TRBJ2-6, with D tentatively TRBD1 (5 bases). The CDR3 runs 14 residues. Trimming took off 8 bases at V and 2 bases at J, with 10 bases between the two ends. Germline V gives CDR1 LGHDT, CDR2 YNNKEL (reference sequence). CDR3 loop: CASRWGPGANVLTF. CDR3 in DNA: TGTGCCAGCCGATGGGGCCCTGGGGCCAACGTCCTGACTTTC. The full variable domain, with the rest looked up from reference TRBV3-1 and TRBJ2-6, is DTAVSQTPKYLVTQMGNDKSIKCEQNLGHDTMYWYKQDSKKFLKIMFSYNNKELIINETVPNRFSPKSPDKAHLNLHINSLELGDSAVYFCASRWGPGANVLTFGAGSRLTVL.

The chain combines TRBV12-3 or TRBV12-4 with TRBJ2-5, with TRBD1 matching 7 bases. The CDR3 totals 15 residues. With V trimmed by 5 bases and J by 11 bases, 17 bases remained unmatched. The CDR3 spells CASSEGGGRYNEQYF. The DNA of the CDR3 is TGTGCCAGCAGTGAAGGGGGCGGACGCTACAATGAGCAGTACTTC.